The 26 T cell receptor beta chains below were found in one sample sequenced in a study of cytomegalovirus exposure and HLA in healthy donors. With 60 Vbeta and 13 Jbeta primers, the PCR was carried out. Profiled with immunoSEQ multiplex PCR; TCRdb holds only in-frame clones, not every one. The sample consists of approximately 50,000 clones, 65% to 90% of them appearing once. Sequencing used PBMCs. The source of these receptors is a man aged 30-40 years in good health and CMV-seronegative.

To note about this clone: One end of the junction is discordant with germline, which a read error may explain. The genes are TRBV30 and TRBJ2-7, with D perhaps being TRBD1 or TRBD2 (7 bases each). The CDR3 runs to 13 residues. Germline values: CDR1 GTSNPN, CDR2 SVGIG (reference sequence). CDR3 nucleotide sequence: TGTGCCGGGAGGGGGACAGCGCTCTACGAGCAGTACTTC. Its protein is CAGRGTALYEQYF.

The chain uses TRBV2 and TRBJ2-2; 10 nucleotides match TRBD2. This CDR3 is built from 16 residues. Germline CDR1 and CDR2: SNHLY and FYNNEI. The trim removed 2 bases at V and 4 bases at J, leaving 4 bases unmatched. CDR3 region: CASSERAGGPTGELFF. The CDR3 DNA reads TGTGCCAGCAGTGAAAGAGCGGGGGGGCCCACCGGGGAGCTGTTTTTT.

The J gene is TRBJ1-2, the V gene TRBV6-5; 9 bases agree with TRBD1. This CDR3 is 14 amino acids long. Looked up from germline, CDR1 is MNHEY and CDR2 is SVGAGI. V shed 6 bases and J 3 bases; nucleotides not matched to a gene: 5. CDR3 residues: CASRTGGADYGYTF. The CDR3 DNA follows: TGTGCCAGCAGAACAGGGGGCGCAGACTATGGCTACACCTTC.

V is TRBV12-5 and J is TRBJ2-5, with a tentative D call TRBD1 (6 bases). The ends were cut back, 2 bases at V and 5 bases at J, with 15 bases in the middle. The CDR3 sequence is 15 residues long. Per germline, CDR1 LGHNT and CDR2 FRNRAP. The DNA for the CDR3 is TGTGCTAGTGGTTTGTCCACAGGGTCGAGGGAGACCCAGTACTTC. It encodes CASGLSTGSRETQYF. Full variable domain (rest looked up from reference TRBV12-5 and TRBJ2-5): DARVTQTPRHKVTEMGQEVTMRCQPILGHNTVFWYRQTMMQGLELLAYFRNRAPLDDSGMPKDRFSAEMPDATLATLKIQPSEPRDSAVYFCASGLSTGSRETQYFGPGTRLLVL.

The chain is built from TRBV30 and TRBJ2-5; 7 positions match TRBD1. Looked up from germline, CDR1 is GTSNPN and CDR2 is SVGIG (reference sequence). The V segment lost 0 bases and the J segment 4 bases; nucleotides outside the gene matches: 11. The CDR3 is 16 residues long. CDR3 residues: CAWSVEGAYLRETQYF. The CDR3 region has the DNA TGTGCCTGGAGTGTAGAGGGGGCCTACCTTCGAGAGACCCAGTACTTC.

The gene calls are TRBV18 and TRBJ2-7, with TRBD2 matching 7 bases. The V gene end was trimmed by 6 bases and the J gene end by 0 bases; junction bases not matched to a gene: 8. The CDR3 runs to 15 residues. Germline V gene data show CDR1 as KGHSH and CDR2 as LQKENI. CDR3 DNA sequence: TGTGCCAGCTCCCGGGAGGCAGGGAGCTCCTACGAGCAGTACTTC. Its translation: CASSREAGSSYEQYF.

The chain carries TRBV30 and TRBJ2-5, with D perhaps TRBD2 (5 bases). CDR3 length equals 15 residues. V lost 0 bases and J lost 1, with 12 bases in between. Per the germline V gene, CDR1 is GTSNPN and CDR2 is SVGIG (reference sequence). The CDR3 loop is CAWSVQGGIQETQYF. The CDR3 DNA reads TGTGCCTGGAGTGTACAAGGAGGTATCCAAGAGACCCAGTACTTC.

This chain connects TRBV4-1 to TRBJ2-7; 10 bases line up with TRBD2. The J segment lost 7 bases and the V segment lost 1 base, leaving 7 bases of the junction unmatched. CDR3 length equals 15 residues. Germline values: CDR1 MGHRA, CDR2 YSYEKL. The CDR3 bases are TGCGCCAGCAGCCAAGTGGTAGCGGGAGGAGGTGAGCAGTACTTC. Its translation: CASSQVVAGGGEQYF.

About this clone itself: Sequence at one end of the junction differs from germline and may be a read error. This rearrangement joins TRBV7-9 to TRBJ2-7; D is unresolved. CDR1 is SEHNR and CDR2 is FQNEAQ in the germline V gene (reference sequence). The CDR3 covers 11 residues. CDR3 residues: CSSSSTYEQYF. The CDR3 bases are TGTTCCAGCAGCTCGACATACGAGCAGTACTTC.

A single count supports this clone. The V and J genes are TRBV9 and TRBJ2-7, with 8 bases fitting TRBD2. CDR3 size: 16 residues. The V gene end was trimmed by 0 bases and the J gene end by 4 bases; junction bases not matched to a gene: 9. Per the germline V gene, CDR1 is SGDLS and CDR2 is YYNGEE. CDR3 nucleotide sequence: TGTGCCAGCAGCGTAGGGGGTGCGGGGGGCGTTTACGAGCAGTACTTC. Translation: CASSVGGAGGVYEQYF.

In DNA, the CDR3 is TGTGCCAGCAGCCCGTACTACGAGCAGTACTTC. The encoded protein is CASSPYYEQYF. J is TRBJ2-7 and V is TRBV5-8; D unresolved. The V end was cut by 4 bases, the J end by 3 bases, with 5 bases between. CDR3 length: 11 residues. The germline gives CDR1 SGHTS, CDR2 YDEGEE.

This chain uses TRBV7-8 with TRBJ1-1; tentatively, D is TRBD1 (5 bases). V lost 5 bases to trimming and J lost 2 bases, with 9 bases between them. The CDR3 runs to 13 residues. In germline, CDR1 is SGHVS, CDR2 FQNEAQ. The CDR3 region is CASSGGLNTEAFF. The CDR3 nucleotides read TGTGCCAGCAGCGGGGGACTTAACACTGAAGCTTTCTTT.

This clone was seen a few times. The CDR3 nucleotides read TGTGCCAGCAGCCTAGGGACTTTAGTGGGAGAGACCCAGTACTTC. Its translation is CASSLGTLVGETQYF. This rearrangement joins TRBV11-2 to TRBJ2-5; tentative D call: TRBD2 (6 bases). The CDR3 totals 15 residues. The V gene lost 5 bases and the J gene lost 4 bases, with 17 bases spanning the gap. Per the germline V gene, CDR1 is SGHAT and CDR2 is FQNNGV.

The chain employs TRBV6-5 and TRBJ2-7, with a weak D call TRBD1 (5 bases). CDR1 is MNHEY and CDR2 is SVGAGI in the germline V gene. The CDR3 extends over 15 amino acids. Trimming shortened V by 2 bases and J by 5 bases, and 16 bases separated the two germline ends. The CDR3 DNA is TGTGCCAGCAGTTACGAGGCAGGGTTAATCCACGAGCAGTACTTC. Amino acids: CASSYEAGLIHEQYF.

V gene TRBV29-1 combines with J gene TRBJ2-2; 7 nucleotides align to TRBD1. J gave up 7 bases and V 5 bases, and 7 bases lay outside the gene matches. The CDR3 loop spans 13 amino acids. The V gene's germline CDR1 is SQVTM and CDR2 ANQGSEA. The DNA for the CDR3 is TGCAGCGTTCTGACAGGGTCCGGCGGGGAGCTGTTTTTT. Translated: CSVLTGSGGELFF.

The chain combines TRBV7-9 with TRBJ1-2; TRBD1 might be the D (6 bases). There are 13 residues in the CDR3. Germline V gives CDR1 SEHNR, CDR2 FQNEAQ (reference sequence). Deletions cut 6 bases from V and 4 bases from J, with 12 bases between. The CDR3 here is CASSITGTYGYTF. The CDR3 DNA follows: TGTGCCAGCAGTATTACAGGGACCTATGGCTACACCTTC.

The chain joins TRBV25-1 to TRBJ2-2; TRBD1 is a possible D gene (6 bases). The CDR3 consists of 16 residues. The V end lost 4 bases, the J end lost 0 bases, and 12 bases lay between the germline ends. Germline lookup yields CDR1 MGHDK and CDR2 SYGVNS. The CDR3 DNA reads as TGTGCCAGCAGTGGACCGTGGACAGCGAACACCGGGGAGCTGTTTTTT. It specifies CASSGPWTANTGELFF. Looking up the rest from reference TRBV25-1 and TRBJ2-2 gives the full variable domain: EADIYQTPRYLVIGTGKKITLECSQTMGHDKMYWYQQDPGMELHLIHYSYGVNSTEKGDLSSESTVSRIRTEHFPLTLESARPSHTSQYLCASSGPWTANTGELFFGEGSRLTVL.

This chain links TRBV27 with TRBJ1-1; 7 bases agree with TRBD1. Per the germline V gene, CDR1 is MNHEY and CDR2 is SMNVEV (reference sequence). V trimming: 8 bases; J trimming: 1 base; junction bases outside the gene matches: 10. This CDR3 has 15 amino acids. CDR3 amino acids: CASSISGQENTEAFF. CDR3 nucleotide sequence: TGTGCCAGCTCGATTTCAGGACAGGAGAACACTGAAGCTTTCTTT.

Only one count was recorded for this clone. The V call is TRBV5-1, the J call TRBJ2-7; 13 nucleotides agree with TRBD2. This CDR3 is built from 17 residues. The V gene end was trimmed by 4 bases and the J gene end by 3 bases; junction bases not matched to a gene: 10. The germline V gene encodes CDR1 SGHRS and CDR2 YFSETQ. CDR3 sequence: CASSGGLAGTSDYEQYF. The CDR3 DNA follows: TGCGCCAGCAGCGGGGGACTAGCGGGAACCTCGGACTACGAGCAGTACTTC.

V usage is TRBV7-2 and J usage is TRBJ2-3; a possible D gene is TRBD2 (6 bases). The CDR3 spans 14 residues. The germline V and J ends were trimmed by 5 bases and 1 base, with 10 bases remaining between them. Germline CDR1 and CDR2: SGHTA and FQGNSA. CDR3 amino acids: CASSRPGGTDTQYF. The DNA of the CDR3 is TGTGCCAGCAGCCGACCGGGGGGCACAGATACGCAGTATTTT. Drawing the rest from reference TRBV7-2 and TRBJ2-3, the complete variable domain is GAGVSQSPSNKVTEKGKDVELRCDPISGHTALYWYRQSLGQGLEFLIYFQGNSAPDKSGLPSDRFSAERTGGSVSTLTIQRTQQEDSAVYLCASSRPGGTDTQYFGPGTRLTVL.

The gene calls are TRBV12-5 and TRBJ2-7; TRBD2 aligns across 12 bases. In germline, CDR1 is LGHNT, CDR2 FRNRAP. After removal of 10 bases from V and 2 bases from J, the junction contained 9 bases not matched to a gene. This CDR3 is built from 15 residues. As DNA, the CDR3 is TGTGCTACCTCCACTAGCGGGGGGAAACCCTACGAGCAGTACTTC. It encodes CATSTSGGKPYEQYF.

This chain's CDR3 is CASEYRYRGEQYF. For the CDR3, the DNA is TGTGCCAGCGAGTATAGGTACAGGGGCGAGCAGTACTTC. The V and J genes are TRBV2 and TRBJ2-7; 7 bases are shared with TRBD1. CDR1 is SNHLY and CDR2 is FYNNEI in the germline V gene. CDR3 length: 13 residues. Germline trimming cut 8 bases from V and 6 bases from J; bases unmatched to any gene: 10.

Worth noting for this clone: Germline is not matched at one junction end, which may reflect a read error. The chain employs TRBV7-9 and TRBJ2-1; 7 bases are shared with TRBD2. Looked up from germline, CDR1 is SEHNR and CDR2 is FQNEAQ (reference sequence). The length of the CDR3 is 17 residues. As DNA, the CDR3 is TGTTCCAGCAGCACTGGGGGGGGTAGCGGCCCCTACAATGAGCAGTTCTTC. Protein sequence: CSSSTGGGSGPYNEQFF.

The chain recombines TRBV4-3 with TRBJ2-5; D is uncertain. The CDR3 spans 16 residues. Deletions cut 0 bases from V and 4 bases from J, with 15 bases between. The germline V gene encodes CDR1 LGHNA and CDR2 YSLEER. The CDR3 bases are TGCGCCAGCAGCCAAGAAGAGTGTCGGCGGCGAGAGACCCAGTACTTC. It codes for CASSQEECRRRETQYF.

The rearrangement joins TRBV4-1 to TRBJ2-7; D might be TRBD1 (6 bases). Trimming left V 0 bases short and J 9 bases short, with 18 bases between. This CDR3 comprises 15 residues. Germline loops: CDR1 MGHRA, CDR2 YSYEKL. CDR3 nucleotide sequence: TGCGCCAGCAGCCAAGAGGGGACATGGTCCTCTGGGCAGTACTTC. Its protein is CASSQEGTWSSGQYF.

V and J are TRBV11-3 and TRBJ2-1; D perhaps matches TRBD2 (6 bases). The ends were cut back, 5 bases at V and 0 bases at J, with 17 bases in the middle. This CDR3 is 17 amino acids long. Germline assignment: CDR1 SGHNT and CDR2 YENEEA. The CDR3: CASSPLYGGSSYNEQFF. DNA of the CDR3: TGTGCCAGCAGCCCTCTCTACGGGGGAAGCTCCTACAATGAGCAGTTCTTC.